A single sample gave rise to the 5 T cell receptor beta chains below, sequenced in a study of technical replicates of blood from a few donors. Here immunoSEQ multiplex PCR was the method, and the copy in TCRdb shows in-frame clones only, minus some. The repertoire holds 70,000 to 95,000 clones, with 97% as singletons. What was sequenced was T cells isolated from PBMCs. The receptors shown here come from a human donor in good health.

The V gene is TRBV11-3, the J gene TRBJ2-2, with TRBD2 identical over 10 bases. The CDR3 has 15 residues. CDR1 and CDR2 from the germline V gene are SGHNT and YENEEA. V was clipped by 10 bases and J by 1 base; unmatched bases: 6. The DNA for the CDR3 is TGTGCCACAACAAGGACTAGCGGGAACACCGGGGAGCTGTTTTTT. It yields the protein CATTRTSGNTGELFF.

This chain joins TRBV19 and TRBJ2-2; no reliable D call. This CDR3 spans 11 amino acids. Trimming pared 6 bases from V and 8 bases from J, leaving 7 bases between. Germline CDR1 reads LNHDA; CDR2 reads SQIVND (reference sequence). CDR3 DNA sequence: TGTGCCAGTAGCCTCAGGGGGGAGCTGTTTTTT. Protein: CASSLRGELFF.

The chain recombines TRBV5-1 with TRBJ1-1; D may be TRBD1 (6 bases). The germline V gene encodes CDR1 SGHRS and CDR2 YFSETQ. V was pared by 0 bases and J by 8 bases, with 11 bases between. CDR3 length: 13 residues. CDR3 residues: CASSLEQGTEAFF. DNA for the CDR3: TGCGCCAGCAGCTTGGAGCAGGGGACAGAAGCTTTCTTT.

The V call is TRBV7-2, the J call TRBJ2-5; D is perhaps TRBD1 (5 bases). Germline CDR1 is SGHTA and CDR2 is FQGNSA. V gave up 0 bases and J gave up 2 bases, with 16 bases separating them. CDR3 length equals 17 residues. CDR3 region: CASSLASGRYRQETQYF. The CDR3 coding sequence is TGTGCCAGCAGCTTAGCCTCAGGGCGTTACCGTCAAGAGACCCAGTACTTC.

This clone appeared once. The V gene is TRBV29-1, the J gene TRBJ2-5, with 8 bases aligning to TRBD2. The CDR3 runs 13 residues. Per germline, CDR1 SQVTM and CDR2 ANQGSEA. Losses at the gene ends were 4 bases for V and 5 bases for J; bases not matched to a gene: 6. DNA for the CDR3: TGCAGCGTTGTCAGCGGGAGAATCGAGACCCAGTACTTC. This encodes CSVVSGRIETQYF.